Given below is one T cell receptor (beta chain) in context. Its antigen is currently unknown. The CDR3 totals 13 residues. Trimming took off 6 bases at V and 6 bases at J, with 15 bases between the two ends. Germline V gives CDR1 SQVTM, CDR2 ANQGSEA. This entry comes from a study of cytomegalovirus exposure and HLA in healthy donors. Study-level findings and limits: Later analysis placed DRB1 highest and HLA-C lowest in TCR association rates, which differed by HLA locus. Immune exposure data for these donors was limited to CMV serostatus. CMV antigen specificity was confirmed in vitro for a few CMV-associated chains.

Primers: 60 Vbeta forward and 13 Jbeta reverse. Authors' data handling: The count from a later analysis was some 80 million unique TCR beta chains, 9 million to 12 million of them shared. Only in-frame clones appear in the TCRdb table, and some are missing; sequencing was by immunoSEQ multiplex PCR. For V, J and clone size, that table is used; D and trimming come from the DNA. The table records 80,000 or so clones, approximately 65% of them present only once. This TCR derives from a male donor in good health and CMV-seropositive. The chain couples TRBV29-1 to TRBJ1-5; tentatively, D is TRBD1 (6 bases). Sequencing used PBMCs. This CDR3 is CSVRTDLGQPQHF. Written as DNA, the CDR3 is TGCAGCGTGCGGACAGACTTAGGTCAGCCCCAGCATTTT.